The clone carrying this T cell receptor beta chain has just a few counts. This specimen belongs to a study of regulatory T cells in long-lasting Graves disease. Library construction for TCR beta used iRepertoire HTBI primers and Arm-PCR of CDR3 regions. TCRdb ran MiXCR on the multiplex PCR reads and lists one entry per CDR3 protein. The repertoire holds 500,000 or so distinct CDR3 sequences, 15% to 20% seen once, with 9% to 15% in the top ten. The time point here: newly diagnosed GD, antithyroid drugs for less than 3 months. The TCR library was made from RNA extracted from PBMCs. Germline assignment: CDR1 MNHNS and CDR2 SASEGT. V was cut by 11 bases and J by 2 bases, with 15 bases left in between. The CDR3 has 14 amino acids. This sample also belongs to another study, concerning T cells in Graves' hyperthyroidism and ophthalmopathy. That paper notes: The patients, who ranged from 18 to 65 in age, presented with newly diagnosed hyperthyroidism lasting under 2 months. Clonotypes that were expanded in thyroid above 0.001 mostly appeared in blood too.

Sequences were derived from peripheral blood mononuclear cells (PBMCs), sampled at new diagnosis, from a patient treated with antithyroid drugs. This sequence joins TRBV6-1 and TRBJ2-2; either TRBD1 or TRBD2 may supply D (5 bases each). This receptor was identified in a man aged 35 to 55 with Graves disease. CDR3 bases: TGTGCCGTGGCCCGGGACGTTAACACCGGGGAGCTGTTTTTT. It yields the protein CAVARDVNTGELFF.